Following are 4 T cell receptor beta chains from one sample sequenced in a study of T-cell reconstitution after alpha-beta-depleted transplantation in children. The TCRbeta library incorporated unique molecular identifiers. TCRdb itself ran the PCR reads through MiXCR, one entry per CDR3 protein. The profile shows about 230,000 distinct CDR3 sequences, about 9.6% of them singletons. The material was PBMCs from the stem cell graft donor, obtained from the stem cell graft. Receptor source: a human donor who donated a stem cell graft to a child with SCID.

This clonotype has a count of ten or more. The rearrangement uses TRBV5-6 and TRBJ2-7, with D perhaps assigned TRBD1 or TRBD2 (5 bases each). This CDR3 has 18 residues. Looked up from germline, CDR1 is SGHDT and CDR2 is YYEEEE. Trimming pared 5 bases from V and 5 bases from J, leaving 29 bases between. The chain's CDR3 is CASRQTGTERRFTDEQYF. CDR3 in DNA: TGTGCCAGCAGACAAACCGGGACCGAAAGACGATTCACGGACGAGCAGTACTTC.

This clonotype occurred many times. This chain joins TRBV5-1 and TRBJ2-6; no clear D gene. This CDR3 contains 15 residues. Trimming removed 0 bases from V and 2 bases from J, with 6 bases in between. The germline V gene encodes CDR1 SGHRS and CDR2 YFSETQ. The CDR3, as DNA: TGCGCCAGCAGCTTGGGTGGGCCTGGGGCCAACGTCCTGACTTTC. It translates to CASSLGGPGANVLTF.

This chain joins TRBV11-2 and TRBJ2-7, with D perhaps TRBD1 (5 bases). Per the germline V gene, CDR1 is SGHAT and CDR2 is FQNNGV. V lost 8 bases, J lost 7 bases, and 21 bases lay in between. The CDR3 loop spans 14 amino acids. CDR3 coding DNA: TGTGCCAGCGGGCCACAGGCCGGCGGCTGTGAGCAGTACTTC. This encodes CASGPQAGGCEQYF.

This clonotype was detected ten times or more. The chain uses TRBV7-2 and TRBJ2-7, with D possibly TRBD1 on 5 matching bases. Germline V gives CDR1 SGHTA, CDR2 FQGNSA. The CDR3 has 16 amino acids. Trimming cost V 2 bases and J 0 bases, with 14 bases left between them. CDR3 bases: TGTGCCAGCAGCTTACCCTCTCAGGGAAACTCCTACGAGCAGTACTTC. Its protein is CASSLPSQGNSYEQYF. The variable domain in full, completed from reference TRBV7-2 and TRBJ2-7, reads GAGVSQSPSNKVTEKGKDVELRCDPISGHTALYWYRQSLGQGLEFLIYFQGNSAPDKSGLPSDRFSAERTGGSVSTLTIQRTQQEDSAVYLCASSLPSQGNSYEQYFGPGTRLTVT.